This TCR beta chain was identified in a study of tumor-infiltrating lymphocytes in primary liver carcinoma. Study context: Sequencing of the samples generated roughly 3.65 to 7.5 million productive TCRbeta reads, with similar yields across tissue types. Study results and limitations: Tumor tissue displayed a significantly greater top-250-clone fraction than blood (p = 0.039). Top clones occupying all five tumor regions numbered only about 7-24%.

TCR beta cDNA was prepared out of roughly 490 ng total RNA by means of a constant-region primer. Sequencing libraries for TCR beta derived from three nested multiplex PCR rounds that used slightly modified ARM-PCR. The two initial PCR rounds, around 11 cycles each, used TRBV1-TRBV30 forward and C-beta reverse primers. TCRdb re-called the multiplex PCR reads with MiXCR, one entry per CDR3 protein. The sample lists about 29,000 distinct CDR3 sequences; 76% were seen once. CDR3 length: 18 amino acids. Germline lookup yields CDR1 LGHNA and CDR2 YNFKEQ. Total RNA and DNA came together from approximately 20-30 mg of bulk tissue without cell sorting. Of note for this clonotype: Its antigen is not identified.

Sequenced input: liver tumor tissue from sampling region 5. Subset noted: tumor region T5, tumor centre. The rearrangement joins TRBV4-2 to TRBJ2-7, with 15 positions matching TRBD2. The sequence came from a man aged 35 to 55 with primary liver carcinoma and hepatitis B virus infection. CDR3 DNA: TGTGACAACAGTGGAAAACCGGGACTAGCGGGAGGACCACACGAGCAGTACTTC. Protein product: CDNSGKPGLAGGPHEQYF.